What follows describes a single T cell receptor beta chain. Its specificity is not known. The sample belongs to a study of OX40 agonist ivuxolimab in advanced cancers. Overall study context: Patients' therapy was ivuxolimab, an antibody that acts as an agonist of OX40 (CD134). Overall study results and limits: In a subset of nonresponders, normalized T-cell clonal expansion was also low.

If patients had autoimmune disease history or systemic immunosuppression, they were excluded. Between the trimmed V and J ends, which lost 0 bases and 4 bases, there was a span of 9 bases. CDR1 and CDR2 (germline): GTSNPN, SVGIG (reference sequence). The CDR3 covers 13 residues. Clones were sequenced by immunoSEQ multiplex PCR, and TCRdb holds only the in-frame ones, with some missing. The table includes tens of thousands of clones, about 88% detected once. This TCR derives from an adult with an advanced solid tumor such as melanoma, head and neck, liver or kidney cancer. Sequences were derived from CD4+ or CD8+ T cells sorted from blood, sampled in a trial of the OX40 agonist ivuxolimab. The chain couples TRBV30 to TRBJ1-2; D is unclear. The CDR3 DNA reads as TGTGCCTGGAGTGTACGGCGGGGCTATGGCTACACCTTC. Protein: CAWSVRRGYGYTF.